This T cell receptor (beta chain) stems from a study of blood T cell repertoires in COVID-19 (dated by TCRdb to 2018 to 2020). Describing the broader study: Samples from collaborators originated in the United States, Italy and Spain and spanned both the acute and convalescent phases of COVID-19. The prospective study material was composed of cDNA or gDNA derived from T cells, B-cell-depleted T cells, or PBMCs. Deeply sampled blood TCRbeta repertoires from subjects exposed to, actively infected with, or recovered from COVID-19 were included in the dataset. The repertoires were made available in a free public database intended to serve as a resource for research on the immune response to SARS-CoV-2. Samples were obtained from the ongoing ImmuneRACE study (first 160 participants) and from over 1,000 subjects provided by 6 global collaborators. A de-identified subject ID, COVID-19 status, age in years and sex were almost always included in the sample metadata. Where HLA class I and class II types were available, the types were taken from metadata supplied by the sample provider, not from assay-based typing.

Enrolling through a virtual design, the prospective study's participants ranged in age from roughly 18 to 89 years and lived across 24 United States geographic areas. In the prospective study, participants were assigned to cohorts based on the clinical history participants reported in a screening survey and a study questionnaire. In the prospective study, mobile phlebotomists collected whole blood, serum and a nasopharyngeal or oropharyngeal swab from each participant. Participants in the prospective study had the option to provide additional blood draws and questionnaires over a roughly 2-month period. Before DNA extraction, prospective study blood samples were shipped either frozen or at room temperature. Study-level results and caveats: Clinical and demographic metadata were provided uncurated, with the amount varying by source and participant.

TCRbeta CDR3 regions were amplified from genomic DNA using the immunoSEQ Assay, a bias-controlled multiplex PCR. As for the authors' bioinformatics: The number of nucleated cells in each sample was estimated by amplification of reference gene primers within the assay. Sequence reads were collapsed and filtered to measure the absolute abundance of every unique TCRbeta CDR3 rearrangement. For each sample, productive Simpson clonality was calculated by taking the square root of Simpson's diversity index across productive rearrangements. The immuneACCESS repertoire file appears here via TCRdb, limited to in-frame rearrangements. These files lack a portion of the clones; in checked studies, under half of the deficit traces to unresolved V genes, and the cause of the others is not known. Clone size and the V and J calls come from that table; the DNA yielded D and trimming. In all, the sample holds a few hundred thousand clones, and roughly four fifths of those were seen once. The top ten clonotypes cover 4.1% of the sample.

Remarks on this clone: The antigen this receptor binds is unknown. No base quality values were provided; no much bigger clone lies one nucleotide off.

The sequencing sample was made of PBMCs or T cells enriched from blood (not recorded which). The clonotype was recovered from a man aged 30 to 45 with acute COVID-19.

The DNA sequence is TGTGCCAGCAGTTCGACAGGGGGCGGCAGAAACACCATATATTTT. Protein translation: CASSSTGGGRNTIYF. The sequence joins TRBV28 to TRBJ1-3; 10 nucleotides in the junction match TRBD1. V lost 4 bases and J lost 5 bases, and the count of bases not matched to a germline gene is 5. Per the germline V gene, MDHEN is the CDR1 and SYDVKM is the CDR2. The CDR3 covers 15 residues, taking in both the cysteine and the phenylalanine. The DNA shown is the 45-base CDR3, in frame from base 1.